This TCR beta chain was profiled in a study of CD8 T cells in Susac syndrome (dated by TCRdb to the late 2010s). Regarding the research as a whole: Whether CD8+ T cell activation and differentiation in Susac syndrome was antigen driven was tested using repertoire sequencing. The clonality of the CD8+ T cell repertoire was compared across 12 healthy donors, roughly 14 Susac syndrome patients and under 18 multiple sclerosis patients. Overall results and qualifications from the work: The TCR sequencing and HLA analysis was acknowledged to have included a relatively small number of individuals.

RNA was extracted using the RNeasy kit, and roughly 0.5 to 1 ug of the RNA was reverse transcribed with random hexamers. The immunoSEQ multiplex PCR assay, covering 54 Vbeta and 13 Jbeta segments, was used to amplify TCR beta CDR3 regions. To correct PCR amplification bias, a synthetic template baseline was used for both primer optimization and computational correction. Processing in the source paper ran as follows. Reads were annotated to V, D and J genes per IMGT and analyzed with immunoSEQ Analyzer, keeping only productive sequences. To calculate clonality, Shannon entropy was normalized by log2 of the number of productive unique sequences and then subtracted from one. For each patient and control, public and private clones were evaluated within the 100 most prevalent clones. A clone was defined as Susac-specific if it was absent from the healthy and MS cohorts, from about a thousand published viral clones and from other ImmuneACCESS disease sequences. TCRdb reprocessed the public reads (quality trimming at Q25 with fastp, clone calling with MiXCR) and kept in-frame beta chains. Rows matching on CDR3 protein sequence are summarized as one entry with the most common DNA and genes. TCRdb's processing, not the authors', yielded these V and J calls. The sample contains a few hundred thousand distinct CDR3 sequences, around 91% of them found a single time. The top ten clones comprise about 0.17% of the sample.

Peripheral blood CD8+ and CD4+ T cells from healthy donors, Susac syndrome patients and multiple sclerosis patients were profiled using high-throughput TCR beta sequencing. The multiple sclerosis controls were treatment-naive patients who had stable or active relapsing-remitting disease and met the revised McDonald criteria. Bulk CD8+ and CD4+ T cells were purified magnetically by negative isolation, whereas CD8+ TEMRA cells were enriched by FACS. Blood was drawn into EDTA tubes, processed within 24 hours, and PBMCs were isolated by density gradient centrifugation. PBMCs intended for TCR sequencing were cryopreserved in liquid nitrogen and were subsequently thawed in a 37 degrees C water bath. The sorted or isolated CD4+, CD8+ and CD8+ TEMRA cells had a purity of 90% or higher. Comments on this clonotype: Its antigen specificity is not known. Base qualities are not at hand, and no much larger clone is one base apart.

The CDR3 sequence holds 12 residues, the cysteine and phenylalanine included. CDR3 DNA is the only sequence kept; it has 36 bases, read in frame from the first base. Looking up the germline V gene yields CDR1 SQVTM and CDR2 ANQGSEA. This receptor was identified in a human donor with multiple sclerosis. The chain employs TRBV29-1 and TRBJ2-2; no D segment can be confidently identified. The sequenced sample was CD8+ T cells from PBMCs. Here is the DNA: TGCAGTATCCCGGGCGGCACCGGGGAGCTGTTTTTT. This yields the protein CSIPGGTGELFF.